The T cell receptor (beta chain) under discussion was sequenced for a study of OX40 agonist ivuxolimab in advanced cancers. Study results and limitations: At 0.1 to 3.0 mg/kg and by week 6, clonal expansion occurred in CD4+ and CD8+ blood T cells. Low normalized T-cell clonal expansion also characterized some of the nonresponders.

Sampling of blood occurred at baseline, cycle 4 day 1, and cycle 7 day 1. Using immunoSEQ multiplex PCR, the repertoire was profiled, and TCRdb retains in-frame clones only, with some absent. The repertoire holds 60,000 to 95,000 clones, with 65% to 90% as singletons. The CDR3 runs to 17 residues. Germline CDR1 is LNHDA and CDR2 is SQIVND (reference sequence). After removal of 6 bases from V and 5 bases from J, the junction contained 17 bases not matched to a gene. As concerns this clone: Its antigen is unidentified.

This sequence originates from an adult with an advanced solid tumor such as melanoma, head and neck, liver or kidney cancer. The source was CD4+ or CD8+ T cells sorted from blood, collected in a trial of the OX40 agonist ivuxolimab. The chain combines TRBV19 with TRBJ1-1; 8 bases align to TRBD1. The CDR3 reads CASRGHRGFSWWTEAFF. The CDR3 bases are TGTGCCAGTAGGGGGCACAGGGGGTTTTCTTGGTGGACTGAAGCTTTCTTT.